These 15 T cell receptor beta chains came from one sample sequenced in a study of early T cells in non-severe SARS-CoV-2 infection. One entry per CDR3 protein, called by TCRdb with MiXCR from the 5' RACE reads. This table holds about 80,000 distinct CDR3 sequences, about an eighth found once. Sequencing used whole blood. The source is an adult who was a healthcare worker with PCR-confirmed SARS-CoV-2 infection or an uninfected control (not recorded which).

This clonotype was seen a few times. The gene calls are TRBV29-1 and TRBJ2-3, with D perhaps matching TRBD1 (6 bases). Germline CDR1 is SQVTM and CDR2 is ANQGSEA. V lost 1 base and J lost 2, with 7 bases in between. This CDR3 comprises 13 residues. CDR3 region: CSVEGQVTDTQYF. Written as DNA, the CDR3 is TGCAGCGTTGAAGGACAGGTCACAGATACGCAGTATTTT.

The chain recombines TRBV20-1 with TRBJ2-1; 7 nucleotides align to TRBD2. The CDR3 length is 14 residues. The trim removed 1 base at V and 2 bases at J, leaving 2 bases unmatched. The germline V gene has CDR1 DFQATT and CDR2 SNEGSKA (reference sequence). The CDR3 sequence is CSARVGGPYNEQFF. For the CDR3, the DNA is TGCAGTGCTAGAGTGGGAGGGCCCTACAATGAGCAGTTCTTC.

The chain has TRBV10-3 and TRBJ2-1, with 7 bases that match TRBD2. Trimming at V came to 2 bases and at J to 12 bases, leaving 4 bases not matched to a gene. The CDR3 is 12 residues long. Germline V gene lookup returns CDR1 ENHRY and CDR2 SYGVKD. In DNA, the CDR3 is TGTGCCATCAGTGAGGGTAGCGGGCCGCAGTTCTTC. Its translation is CAISEGSGPQFF.

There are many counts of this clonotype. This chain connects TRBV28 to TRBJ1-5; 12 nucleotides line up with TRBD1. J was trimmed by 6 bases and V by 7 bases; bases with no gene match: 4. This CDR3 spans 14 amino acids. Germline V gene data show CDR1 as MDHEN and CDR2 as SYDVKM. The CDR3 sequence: CASTGQGATQPQHF. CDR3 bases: TGTGCCAGCACGGGACAGGGGGCGACTCAGCCCCAGCATTTT.

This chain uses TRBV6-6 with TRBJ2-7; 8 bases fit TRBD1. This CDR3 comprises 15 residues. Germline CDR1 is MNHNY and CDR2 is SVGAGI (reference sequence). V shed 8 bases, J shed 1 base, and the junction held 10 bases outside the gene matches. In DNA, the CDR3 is TGTGCCAGCGGCGACAGGGGCCCCTATTCCTACGAGCAGTACTTC. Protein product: CASGDRGPYSYEQYF.

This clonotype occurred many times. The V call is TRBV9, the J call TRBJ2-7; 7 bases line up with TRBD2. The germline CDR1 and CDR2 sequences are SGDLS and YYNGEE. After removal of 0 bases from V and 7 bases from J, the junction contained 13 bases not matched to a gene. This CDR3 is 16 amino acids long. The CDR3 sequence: CASSVEGTMTFGEQYF. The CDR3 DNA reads TGTGCCAGCAGCGTAGAAGGGACTATGACCTTTGGGGAGCAGTACTTC. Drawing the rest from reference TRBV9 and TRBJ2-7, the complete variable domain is DSGVTQTPKHLITATGQRVTLRCSPRSGDLSVYWYQQSLDQGLQFLIQYYNGEERAKGNILERFSAQQFPDLHSELNLSSLELGDSALYFCASSVEGTMTFGEQYFGPGTRLTVT.

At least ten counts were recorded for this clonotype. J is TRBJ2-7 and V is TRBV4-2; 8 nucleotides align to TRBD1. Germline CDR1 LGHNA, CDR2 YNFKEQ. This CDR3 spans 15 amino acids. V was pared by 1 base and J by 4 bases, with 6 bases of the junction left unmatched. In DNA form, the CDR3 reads TGTGCCAGCAGCCAAGCCTCCGGGACAGGATACGAGCAGTACTTC. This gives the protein CASSQASGTGYEQYF.

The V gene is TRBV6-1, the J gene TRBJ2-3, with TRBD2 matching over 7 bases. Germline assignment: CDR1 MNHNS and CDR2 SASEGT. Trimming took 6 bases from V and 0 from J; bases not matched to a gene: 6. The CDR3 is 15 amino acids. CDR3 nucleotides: TGTGCCAGCAGGAGGCCTAGCGGTAGCACAGATACGCAGTATTTT. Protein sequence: CASRRPSGSTDTQYF.

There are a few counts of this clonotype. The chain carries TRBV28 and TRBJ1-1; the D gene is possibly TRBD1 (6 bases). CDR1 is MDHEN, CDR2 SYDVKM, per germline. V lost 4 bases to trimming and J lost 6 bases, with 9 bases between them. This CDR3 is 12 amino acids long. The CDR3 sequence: CASSSGGAEAFF. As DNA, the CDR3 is TGTGCCAGCAGTTCGGGGGGCGCTGAAGCTTTCTTT. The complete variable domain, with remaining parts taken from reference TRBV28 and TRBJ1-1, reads DVKVTQSSRYLVKRTGEKVFLECVQDMDHENMFWYRQDPGLGLRLIYFSYDVKMKEKGDIPEGYSVSREKKERFSLILESASTNQTSMYLCASSSGGAEAFFGQGTRLTVV.

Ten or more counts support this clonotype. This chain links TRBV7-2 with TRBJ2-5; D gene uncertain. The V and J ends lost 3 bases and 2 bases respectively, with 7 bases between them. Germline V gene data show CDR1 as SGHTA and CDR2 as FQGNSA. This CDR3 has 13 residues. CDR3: CASSFYVQETQYF. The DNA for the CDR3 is TGTGCCAGCAGCTTTTACGTACAAGAGACCCAGTACTTC.

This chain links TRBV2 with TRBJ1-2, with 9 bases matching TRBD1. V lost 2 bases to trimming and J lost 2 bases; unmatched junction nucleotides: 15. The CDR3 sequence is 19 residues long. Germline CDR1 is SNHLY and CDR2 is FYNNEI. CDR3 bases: TGTGCCAGCAGTGAAAGGGGTAGAGGAAGACAGGGGGAAAACTATGGCTACACCTTC. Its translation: CASSERGRGRQGENYGYTF. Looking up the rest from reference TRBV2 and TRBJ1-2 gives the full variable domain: EPEVTQTPSHQVTQMGQEVILRCVPISNHLYFYWYRQILGQKVEFLVSFYNNEISEKSEIFDDQFSVERPDGSNFTLKIRSTKLEDSAMYFCASSERGRGRQGENYGYTFGSGTRLTVV.

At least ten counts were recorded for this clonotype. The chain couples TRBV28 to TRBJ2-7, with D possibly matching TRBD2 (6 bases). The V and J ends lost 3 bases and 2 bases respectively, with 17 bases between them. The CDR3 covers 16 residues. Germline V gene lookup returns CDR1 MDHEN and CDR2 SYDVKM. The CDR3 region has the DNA TGTGCCAGCAGTTTCTTAGGTGGGACTGCCGCCTACGAGCAGTACTTC. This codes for CASSFLGGTAAYEQYF.

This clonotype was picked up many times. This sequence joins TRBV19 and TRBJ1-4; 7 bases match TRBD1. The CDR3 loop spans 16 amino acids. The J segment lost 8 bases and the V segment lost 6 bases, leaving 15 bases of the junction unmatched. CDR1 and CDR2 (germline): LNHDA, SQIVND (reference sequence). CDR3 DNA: TGTGCCAGTAGCCGGCCCAGGGACAGCGCCCGGGAAAAACTGTTTTTT. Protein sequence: CASSRPRDSAREKLFF. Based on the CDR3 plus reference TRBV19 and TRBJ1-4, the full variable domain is DGGITQSPKYLFRKEGQNVTLSCEQNLNHDAMYWYRQDPGQGLRLIYYSQIVNDFQKGDIAEGYSVSREKKESFPLTVTSAQKNPTAFYLCASSRPRDSAREKLFFGSGTQLSVL.

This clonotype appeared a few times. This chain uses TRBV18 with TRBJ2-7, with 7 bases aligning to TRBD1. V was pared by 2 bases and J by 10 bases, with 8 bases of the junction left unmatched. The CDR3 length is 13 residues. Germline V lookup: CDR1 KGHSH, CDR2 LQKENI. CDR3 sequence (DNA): TGTGCCAGCTCACCAAAAACAGGGGCCCCCCAGTACTTC. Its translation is CASSPKTGAPQYF.

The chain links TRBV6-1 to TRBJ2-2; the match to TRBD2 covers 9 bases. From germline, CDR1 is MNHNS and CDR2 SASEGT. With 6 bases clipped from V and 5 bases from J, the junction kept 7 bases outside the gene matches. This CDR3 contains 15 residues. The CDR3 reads CASRSGTSLTGELFF. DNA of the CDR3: TGTGCCAGCAGATCCGGGACTAGCTTAACCGGGGAGCTGTTTTTT.